This T cell receptor beta chain was obtained from a study of T cells after yellow fever vaccination. A process of 5'RACE template switching, which added a universal primer site and UMIs, was used to make TCR cDNA. Each CDR3 protein is one row after TCRdb ran MiXCR on the 5' RACE reads. The top ten hold around 14% of the sample, which has 500,000 to 650,000 distinct CDR3 sequences, around 12% seen once. The sample holds a few counts of this clonotype. The target antigen is unknown. This CDR3 has 19 residues. The V and J ends lost 2 bases and 5 bases respectively, with 24 bases between them. The germline V gene encodes CDR1 KGHDR and CDR2 SFDVKD. Study results and caveats: Detected again after the booster were most primary-vaccination clones, at about 96% CD4 and roughly 88% CD8.

The receptor was isolated from a man younger than 40 who received the YFV17D yellow fever vaccine. The sample was PBMCs, taken on the day of the yellow fever booster vaccination. The rearrangement uses TRBV24-1 and TRBJ2-1; TRBD2 might be the D (6 bases). CDR3 sequence reads: CATSDSWGSGGLVDNEQFF. The CDR3 coding sequence is TGTGCCACCAGTGATTCTTGGGGTAGCGGTGGGTTGGTTGACAATGAGCAGTTCTTC.